These 24 T cell receptor beta chains were sequenced from one sample in a study of blood T cell repertoires in COVID-19. The protocol was immunoSEQ multiplex PCR, while the TCRdb copy is restricted to in-frame clones and leaves out a portion. The sample holds hundreds of thousands of clones, 75% to 90% seen once. Source material: peripheral blood. These receptors all stem from a man between 40 and 49 years old with acute or convalescent COVID-19.

The chain combines TRBV7-9 with TRBJ2-7; tentatively, D is TRBD1 (6 bases). The germline CDR1 and CDR2 sequences are SEHNR and FQNEAQ (reference sequence). Trimming left V 1 base short and J 3 bases short, with 13 bases between. The CDR3 totals 15 residues. The CDR3 loop is CASSLGGPGGYEQYF. The DNA of the CDR3 is TGTGCCAGCAGCTTAGGGGGGCCAGGAGGCTACGAGCAGTACTTC.

The chain has TRBV10-3 and TRBJ2-3, with D possibly TRBD2 on 5 matching bases. The CDR3 sequence is 17 residues long. Germline V CDR1 and CDR2: ENHRY, SYGVKD. V lost 3 bases and J lost 1, with 17 bases in between. CDR3 sequence (DNA): TGTGCCATCAGTGATTCGTCTAGCCGTACGGGCACAGATACGCAGTATTTT. Translating gives CAISDSSSRTGTDTQYF.

The chain is built from TRBV3-1 (or the pseudogene TRBV3-2) and TRBJ1-5; weak D call: TRBD1 (6 bases). CDR1 and CDR2 from the germline V gene are LGHDT and YNNKEL (reference sequence). The CDR3 totals 15 residues. Trimming removed 1 base at V and 6 bases at J, with 13 bases between. CDR3 coding DNA: TGTGCCAGCAGCCAAGGTTCAGGGGTGACTCAGCCCCAGCATTTT. Translated: CASSQGSGVTQPQHF.

This sequence joins TRBV18 and TRBJ1-3; D not certain. The CDR3 is 14 residues long. The germline gives CDR1 KGHSH, CDR2 LQKENI. Deletions cut 8 bases from V and 0 bases from J, with 11 bases between. This CDR3 is CASRELNSGNTIYF. CDR3 sequence (DNA): TGTGCCAGCCGGGAGCTAAACTCTGGAAACACCATATATTTT. Together with reference TRBV18 and TRBJ1-3, the CDR3 gives the full variable domain: NAGVMQNPRHLVRRRGQEARLRCSPMKGHSHVYWYRQLPEEGLKFMVYLQKENIIDESGMPKERFSAEFPKEGPSILRIQQVVRGDSAAYFCASRELNSGNTIYFGEGSWLTVV.

The CDR3 reads CASSRSLQQPNYGYTF. The DNA of the CDR3 is TGTGCCAGCAGCCGATCCCTACAACAGCCTAACTATGGCTACACCTTC. This chain connects TRBV6-6 to TRBJ1-2; D gene ambiguous. The CDR3 spans 16 residues. Trimming removed 6 bases from V and 0 bases from J, with 17 bases in between. CDR1 and CDR2 from the germline V gene are MNHNY and SVGAGI (reference sequence).

The V and J genes are TRBV3-1 (or the pseudogene TRBV3-2) and TRBJ2-7; weak D call: TRBD1 (6 bases). This CDR3 is built from 13 residues. Trimming took 1 base from V and 5 from J, leaving 9 bases between them. Germline loops: CDR1 LGHDT, CDR2 YNNKEL (reference sequence). CDR3 loop: CASSQAWGHEQYF. CDR3 nucleotides: TGTGCCAGCAGCCAAGCGTGGGGGCACGAGCAGTACTTC.

The rearrangement joins TRBV5-6 to TRBJ1-2, with 7 bases aligning to TRBD1. The trim removed 0 bases at V and 4 bases at J, leaving 6 bases unmatched. This CDR3 is 15 amino acids long. Germline assignment: CDR1 SGHDT and CDR2 YYEEEE. The CDR3 region is CASSLGGQPFYGYTF. CDR3 bases: TGTGCCAGCAGCTTGGGGGGACAGCCCTTCTATGGCTACACCTTC.

The chain carries TRBV4-3 and TRBJ2-3; 7 nucleotides match TRBD1. The CDR3 contains 16 residues. From germline, CDR1 is LGHNA and CDR2 YSLEER. V was clipped by 0 bases and J by 2 bases; unmatched bases: 5. Here the CDR3 reads CASSQERDSFTDTQYF. The CDR3 DNA follows: TGCGCCAGCAGCCAAGAAAGGGACAGCTTCACAGATACGCAGTATTTT.

In this sample, this clone turned up a few times. This chain uses TRBV5-6 with TRBJ2-7; unclear D gene. This CDR3 is 14 amino acids long. V lost 1 base to trimming and J lost 0 bases, with 8 bases between them. Germline-derived CDR1 and CDR2 are SGHDT and YYEEEE. The CDR3 loop reads CASSLYSYSYEQYF. The DNA of the CDR3 is TGTGCCAGCAGCTTGTACAGCTACTCCTACGAGCAGTACTTC. Full variable domain (outside the CDR3, taken from reference TRBV5-6 and TRBJ2-7): DAGVTQSPTHLIKTRGQQVTLRCSPKSGHDTVSWYQQALGQGPQFIFQYYEEEERQRGNFPDRFSGHQFPNYSSELNVNALLLGDSALYLCASSLYSYSYEQYFGPGTRLTVT.

This chain joins TRBV19 and TRBJ1-1, with D tentatively TRBD1 (5 bases). V lost 5 bases and J lost 6, with 16 bases in between. The CDR3 covers 14 residues. Germline-derived CDR1 and CDR2 are LNHDA and SQIVND (reference sequence). The CDR3 is CASSLLSRAAEAFF. CDR3 nucleotides: TGTGCCAGTAGTCTCCTGAGCAGGGCAGCTGAAGCTTTCTTT.

This clone has just a few counts. The J gene is TRBJ1-5, the V gene TRBV18; 9 bases align to TRBD1. CDR3 length equals 17 residues. The germline gives CDR1 KGHSH, CDR2 LQKENI. V gave up 4 bases and J gave up 1 base; unmatched junction bases: 8. The CDR3 protein is CASSLTGTGISNQPQHF. CDR3 sequence (DNA): TGTGCCAGCTCACTAACCGGGACAGGGATAAGCAATCAGCCCCAGCATTTT.

The chain carries TRBV30 and TRBJ2-5; D perhaps matches TRBD1 (6 bases). This CDR3 region has 12 residues. CDR1 and CDR2 from the germline V gene are GTSNPN and SVGIG (reference sequence). Trimming removed 6 bases at V and 2 bases at J, with 10 bases between. CDR3 in amino acids: CACPDSQETQYF. CDR3 in DNA: TGTGCCTGCCCGGACAGTCAAGAGACCCAGTACTTC.

The V gene is TRBV7-2, the J gene TRBJ2-5, with 7 bases that match TRBD1. This CDR3 has 15 residues. In germline, CDR1 is SGHTA, CDR2 FQGNSA. Trimming removed 7 bases from V and 0 bases from J; junction bases left unmatched: 8. CDR3 in DNA: TGTGCCAGCAAAGACAGGGTGTATAACCAAGAGACCCAGTACTTC. The encoded protein is CASKDRVYNQETQYF.

This rearrangement joins TRBV3-1 (or the pseudogene TRBV3-2) to TRBJ2-7, with D possibly matching TRBD1 (5 bases). CDR1 is LGHDT and CDR2 is YNNKEL in the germline V gene (reference sequence). The CDR3 is 14 amino acids. Deletions cut 1 base from V and 2 bases from J, with 9 bases between. The DNA of the CDR3 is TGTGCCAGCAGCCAAGGGCAGGGCCCCTACGAGCAGTACTTC. It specifies CASSQGQGPYEQYF.

The gene calls are TRBV6-6 and TRBJ1-2; tentatively, D is TRBD1 (5 bases). Deletions cut 4 bases from V and 5 bases from J, with 14 bases between. The CDR3 has 14 residues. Germline CDR1 reads MNHNY; CDR2 reads SVGAGI (reference sequence). The CDR3 DNA reads TGTGCCAGCAGTTCGCACAGGAGTGGGTATGGCTACACCTTC. Its protein product is CASSSHRSGYGYTF.

This sequence joins TRBV19 and TRBJ2-2, with 12 bases identical to TRBD2. Trimming removed 1 base from V and 4 bases from J; junction bases left unmatched: 7. The CDR3 spans 18 residues. Germline V CDR1 and CDR2: LNHDA, SQIVND (reference sequence). The CDR3 DNA follows: TGTGCCAGTAGTATAGCCCTACTAGCGGGAGGCCTCACCGGGGAGCTGTTTTTT. Its translation: CASSIALLAGGLTGELFF.

This sequence joins TRBV7-2 and TRBJ1-1; 12 bases map to TRBD1. This CDR3 has 15 residues. With V trimmed by 4 bases and J by 5 bases, 5 bases remained unmatched. CDR1 is SGHTA, CDR2 FQGNSA, per germline. CDR3 amino acids: CASSWGTGGRTEAFF. The CDR3 nucleotides read TGTGCCAGCAGCTGGGGGACAGGGGGCCGTACTGAAGCTTTCTTT.

The chain combines TRBV3-1 (or the pseudogene TRBV3-2) with TRBJ1-6, with a possible D match to TRBD1 (6 bases). The germline V gene has CDR1 LGHDT and CDR2 YNNKEL (reference sequence). Trimming pared 0 bases from V and 8 bases from J, leaving 8 bases between. This CDR3 has 14 residues. The CDR3 nucleotides are TGTGCCAGCAGCCAAGAGGGGGCGCATTCACCCCTCCACTTT. This sequence encodes CASSQEGAHSPLHF.

The V and J genes are TRBV7-8 and TRBJ1-1, with a tentative D call TRBD1 (5 bases). CDR1 and CDR2 (germline): SGHVS, FQNEAQ. The CDR3 totals 14 residues. V was clipped by 2 bases and J by 4 bases, with 11 bases between them. CDR3 region: CASSLSQGSTEAFF. CDR3 DNA: TGTGCCAGCAGCTTATCCCAGGGTTCCACTGAAGCTTTCTTT.

The chain combines TRBV6-5 with TRBJ2-3; D is perhaps TRBD2 (6 bases). The V end lost 5 bases, the J end lost 5 bases, and 17 bases lay between the germline ends. The CDR3 totals 15 residues. Germline CDR1 MNHEY, CDR2 SVGAGI. The DNA of the CDR3 is TGTGCCAGCAGTCGCGGGGACCCGGAAGGAGATACGCAGTATTTT. Its protein product is CASSRGDPEGDTQYF.

V and J are TRBV6-4 and TRBJ1-1; D unclear. Trimming removed 8 bases at V and 5 bases at J, with 15 bases between. The CDR3 is 13 residues long. CDR1 is MRHNA, CDR2 SNTAGT, per germline. The CDR3 protein is CASSQRSGTEAFF. The CDR3 DNA reads as TGTGCCAGCTCTCAGAGGAGTGGAACTGAAGCTTTCTTT.

In this sample, this clone turned up a few times. The chain joins TRBV20-1 to TRBJ1-2; D unresolved. Germline V CDR1 and CDR2: DFQATT, SNEGSKA (reference sequence). The CDR3 covers 9 residues. The ends were cut back, 6 bases at V and 14 bases at J, with 13 bases in the middle. This CDR3 is CSAGGRETF. In DNA form, the CDR3 reads TGCAGTGCCGGAGGGAGGGAGACCTTC.

The J gene is TRBJ2-1, the V gene TRBV6-2 or TRBV6-3; 13 bases are a match to TRBD2. This CDR3 is built from 15 residues. The V gene's germline CDR1 is MNHEY and CDR2 SVGEGT. V was clipped by 4 bases and J by 4 bases; unmatched bases: 1. The CDR3 nucleotides are TGTGCCAGCAGTTTGGGACTAGCGGGGTACAATGAGCAGTTCTTC. As protein: CASSLGLAGYNEQFF.

The gene calls are TRBV7-2 and TRBJ1-3; D is unresolved. The CDR3 consists of 12 residues. Germline V gene data show CDR1 as SGHTA and CDR2 as FQGNSA. V was clipped by 0 bases and J by 10 bases, with 7 bases between them. CDR3 DNA: TGTGCCAGCAGCTTAGCCCGGGGAACCATATATTTT. This translates into CASSLARGTIYF.